The 22 T cell receptor beta chains listed next were all sequenced from one sample in a study of blood T cell repertoires in COVID-19. TCRdb keeps only in-frame clones here, not all; method: immunoSEQ multiplex PCR. The sample yields 150,000 to 200,000 clones, around nine tenths seen once. The sequencing input was peripheral blood. The receptors stem from a man between 18 and 35 years old with active or convalescent COVID-19.

The V call is TRBV6-5, the J call TRBJ1-2; 8 bases fit TRBD1. Germline CDR1 is MNHEY and CDR2 is SVGAGI. V dropped 1 base and J dropped 5; count of bases not matched to a gene: 0. The CDR3 is made up of 13 amino acids. This CDR3 reads CASSYWTGYGYTF. The CDR3 DNA reads as TGTGCCAGCAGTTACTGGACAGGGTATGGCTACACCTTC.

The chain employs TRBV29-1 and TRBJ1-5; TRBD1 agrees at 7 bases. This CDR3 contains 13 residues. The germline CDR1 and CDR2 sequences are SQVTM and ANQGSEA. The junction had 8 bases not matched to a gene; V was cut back by 6 bases and J by 6 bases. The CDR3 nucleotides are TGCAGCGTACTAGACAGGGTAGGTCAGCCCCAGCATTTT. Residues: CSVLDRVGQPQHF.

This chain uses TRBV19 with TRBJ2-3; TRBD1 matches at 8 bases. Germline V gene lookup returns CDR1 LNHDA and CDR2 SQIVND (reference sequence). CDR3 length: 16 residues. With 7 bases clipped from V and 1 base from J, the junction kept 10 bases outside the gene matches. Here the CDR3 DNA reads TGTGCCAGTACCGCAAACAGGGGGGTTGGCACAGATACGCAGTATTTT. Its protein product is CASTANRGVGTDTQYF.

This clone was counted once. This chain uses TRBV2 with TRBJ2-7; the D gene is possibly TRBD2 (6 bases). Trimming removed 4 bases at V and 7 bases at J, with 17 bases between. The CDR3 sequence is 14 residues long. Germline assignment: CDR1 SNHLY and CDR2 FYNNEI. The DNA for the CDR3 is TGTGCCAGCAGTGCAAGAACGGGAGCCGGAGAGCAGTACTTC. Its protein is CASSARTGAGEQYF. The full variable domain, rest sourced from reference TRBV2 and TRBJ2-7, is EPEVTQTPSHQVTQMGQEVILRCVPISNHLYFYWYRQILGQKVEFLVSFYNNEISEKSEIFDDQFSVERPDGSNFTLKIRSTKLEDSAMYFCASSARTGAGEQYFGPGTRLTVT.

V usage is TRBV27 and J usage is TRBJ1-1, with 8 nucleotides matching TRBD1. Germline V gene data show CDR1 as MNHEY and CDR2 as SMNVEV (reference sequence). Trimming at V came to 8 bases and at J to 1 base, leaving 15 bases not matched to a gene. The CDR3 runs 17 residues. CDR3 sequence reads: CASHQTGGRSPNTEAFF. The CDR3 bases are TGTGCCAGCCACCAAACAGGGGGTAGATCGCCGAACACTGAAGCTTTCTTT.

The rearrangement joins TRBV7-9 to TRBJ1-6; 7 positions match TRBD1. With V trimmed by 4 bases and J by 10 bases, 10 bases remained unmatched. Germline V lookup: CDR1 SEHNR, CDR2 FQNEAQ (reference sequence). The CDR3 extends over 15 amino acids. CDR3 loop: CASSSPPDRDSPLHF. The CDR3 nucleotides read TGTGCCAGCAGCTCCCCCCCCGACAGGGACTCACCCCTCCACTTT.

The rearrangement joins TRBV29-1 to TRBJ1-2; D is unresolved. V lost 7 bases to trimming and J lost 8 bases, with 5 bases between them. The CDR3 is 8 residues long. In germline, CDR1 is SQVTM, CDR2 ANQGSEA. CDR3 nucleotide sequence: TGCAGCGCCATCGGCTACACCTTC. It encodes CSAIGYTF. Variable domain in full (rest from reference TRBV29-1 and TRBJ1-2): SAVISQKPSRDICQRGTSLTIQCQVDSQVTMMFWYRQQPGQSLTLIATANQGSEATYESGFVIDKFPISRPNLTFSTLTVSNMSPEDSSIYLCSAIGYTFGSGTRLTVV.

The chain links TRBV24-1 to TRBJ1-5; TRBD1 might be the D (5 bases). The germline gives CDR1 KGHDR, CDR2 SFDVKD. The CDR3 loop spans 13 amino acids. With 12 bases removed from V and 3 bases from J, the gap between germline ends came to 14 bases. The CDR3 sequence: CASNGGSNQPQHF. In DNA form, the CDR3 reads TGTGCCTCTAACGGGGGATCCAATCAGCCCCAGCATTTT.

This chain uses TRBV12-3 or TRBV12-4 with TRBJ2-7; 7 bases are a match to TRBD2. There are 13 residues in the CDR3. Trimming removed 5 bases from V and 6 bases from J; junction bases left unmatched: 7. CDR3 in amino acids: CASSTSLAGEQYV. The CDR3 DNA is TGTGCCAGCAGTACATCATTAGCGGGCGAGCAGTACGTC.

The chain employs TRBV6-4 and TRBJ2-1, with a tentative D call TRBD1 (5 bases). V lost 3 bases, J lost 6 bases, and 6 bases lay in between. The CDR3 loop spans 12 amino acids. Germline-derived CDR1 and CDR2 are MRHNA and SNTAGT. DNA for the CDR3: TGTGCCAGCAGTGAAACAGGCAATGAGCAGTTCTTC. Translating gives CASSETGNEQFF.

The CDR3 spells CASSLDETSPLYEQYV. The CDR3 nucleotides read TGTGCCAGCAGCTTAGACGAGACTAGCCCTCTCTACGAGCAGTACGTC. This sequence joins TRBV7-9 and TRBJ2-7; 7 bases are a match to TRBD2. With 1 base clipped from V and 3 bases from J, the junction kept 9 bases outside the gene matches. This CDR3 has 16 amino acids. CDR1 is SEHNR, CDR2 FQNEAQ, per germline (reference sequence).

The CDR3 nucleotides read TGTGCCAGCAGCTTAAGAATAGGGACTAGTGAGGAAAATGAGCAGTTCTTC. Translated, it gives CASSLRIGTSEENEQFF. V usage is TRBV7-3 and J usage is TRBJ2-1; TRBD2 aligns across 8 bases. Germline V lookup: CDR1 SGHTA, CDR2 FQGTGA. V shed 1 base, J shed 7 bases, and the junction held 12 bases outside the gene matches. This CDR3 spans 17 amino acids.

V gene TRBV28 combines with J gene TRBJ1-2; TRBD1 might be the D (6 bases). This CDR3 spans 13 amino acids. Germline CDR1 is MDHEN and CDR2 is SYDVKM. Trimming removed 5 bases from V and 3 bases from J, with 10 bases in between. The CDR3 DNA reads as TGTGCCAGCAGTGGGACAACTCACTATGGCTACACCTTC. Amino acids: CASSGTTHYGYTF.

The chain is built from TRBV3-1 (or the pseudogene TRBV3-2) and TRBJ2-5; TRBD2 matches 12 bases. Germline loops: CDR1 LGHDT, CDR2 YNNKEL (reference sequence). This CDR3 region has 15 residues. V gave up 8 bases and J gave up 5 bases; unmatched junction bases: 9. CDR3 nucleotide sequence: TGTGCCAGCTCCCAACTAGCGGGGGGAGGGGAGACCCAGTACTTC. This codes for CASSQLAGGGETQYF.

For the CDR3, the DNA is TGCGCCAGCAGCTTGAGTGGGGGGGATTCACCCCTCCACTTT. It specifies CASSLSGGDSPLHF. The chain carries TRBV5-1 and TRBJ1-6, with D perhaps matching TRBD1 (5 bases). Germline loops: CDR1 SGHRS, CDR2 YFSETQ. Trimming stripped 1 base from V and 8 bases from J, with 10 bases between. The CDR3 has 14 amino acids.

The chain carries TRBV3-1 (or the pseudogene TRBV3-2) and TRBJ2-5; a possible D gene is TRBD2 (5 bases). CDR3 length: 16 residues. V lost 4 bases to trimming and J lost 5 bases, with 20 bases between them. Germline V gives CDR1 LGHDT, CDR2 YNNKEL (reference sequence). The CDR3 DNA reads TGTGCCAGCAGCCCGTACACTCCTCCGTCGGGGGAGACCCAGTACTTC. Residues: CASSPYTPPSGETQYF.

The gene calls are TRBV3-1 (or the pseudogene TRBV3-2) and TRBJ2-5; 10 bases match TRBD1. The CDR3 sequence is 19 residues long. In germline, CDR1 is LGHDT, CDR2 YNNKEL (reference sequence). Trimming cost V 3 bases and J 5 bases; bases outside gene matches: 18. The CDR3 nucleotides are TGTGCCAGCAGCCATCGTAGACAGGGGGCAAGAAGCGGTGGTGAGACCCAGTACTTC. This gives the protein CASSHRRQGARSGGETQYF.

In DNA, the CDR3 is TGTGCCAGCAGCTTAAATGTGGCAGGGGGAGAGACCCAGTACTTC. Protein: CASSLNVAGGETQYF. V is TRBV7-6 and J is TRBJ2-5, with 7 bases fitting TRBD1. Germline loops: CDR1 SGHVS, CDR2 FNYEAQ. V shed 2 bases and J 4 bases; nucleotides not matched to a gene: 7. This CDR3 has 15 amino acids.

The chain combines TRBV12-5 with TRBJ2-3; D possibly corresponds to TRBD2 (6 bases). Trimming left V 7 bases short and J 5 bases short, with 13 bases between. The length of the CDR3 is 13 residues. Germline CDR1 reads LGHNT; CDR2 reads FRNRAP. The CDR3: CASVPPGLDTQYF. Here the CDR3 DNA reads TGTGCTAGTGTCCCCCCGGGACTAGATACGCAGTATTTT.

The rearrangement uses TRBV28 and TRBJ1-1; 8 bases match TRBD1. From germline, CDR1 is MDHEN and CDR2 SYDVKM. The CDR3 length is 17 residues. V gave up 5 bases and J gave up 7 bases; unmatched junction bases: 18. Here the CDR3 reads CASSTNIGTGGPHEAFF. The DNA for the CDR3 is TGTGCCAGCAGTACCAACATCGGGACAGGCGGCCCTCATGAAGCTTTCTTT.

The J gene is TRBJ1-5, the V gene TRBV27, with D possibly TRBD1 on 6 matching bases. Germline-derived CDR1 and CDR2 are MNHEY and SMNVEV (reference sequence). This CDR3 has 14 residues. V lost 6 bases, J lost 0 bases, and 9 bases lay in between. As DNA, the CDR3 is TGTGCCAGCAGCCACAGGGATAGCAATCAGCCCCAGCATTTT. Amino acid sequence: CASSHRDSNQPQHF.

J is TRBJ1-2 and V is TRBV24-1, with a weak D call TRBD1 (6 bases). In germline, CDR1 is KGHDR, CDR2 SFDVKD. V lost 3 bases and J lost 0, with 10 bases in between. The CDR3 runs to 15 residues. CDR3 DNA: TGTGCCACCAGTGATCCGGGGACATCTAACTATGGCTACACCTTC. Protein: CATSDPGTSNYGYTF.